This T cell receptor (beta chain) stems from a study of cytomegalovirus exposure and HLA in healthy donors. Whole-study results and caveats: In a later analysis, compared with equally common non-associated chains, HLA-associated beta chains were more expanded.

PCR amplification relied on 60 Vbeta primers (plus 13 Jbeta primers). Only in-frame clones appear in the TCRdb table, and some are missing; sequencing was by immunoSEQ multiplex PCR. The sample holds under 200,000 clones. About this clone: Antigen unknown.

The source material was PBMCs. This receptor was identified in a young man in good health and CMV-seronegative.

In nucleotides, the CDR3 is TGTGCCAGCAGTGGACAAGCGGGGGAGAGCACCGGGGAGCTGTTTTTT. Its translation is CASSGQAGESTGELFF. V is TRBV6-4 and J is TRBJ2-2; TRBD2 matches 8 bases. This CDR3 comprises 16 residues. Trimming took 4 bases from V and 4 from J; bases not matched to a gene: 8. Germline-derived CDR1 and CDR2 are MRHNA and SNTAGT.